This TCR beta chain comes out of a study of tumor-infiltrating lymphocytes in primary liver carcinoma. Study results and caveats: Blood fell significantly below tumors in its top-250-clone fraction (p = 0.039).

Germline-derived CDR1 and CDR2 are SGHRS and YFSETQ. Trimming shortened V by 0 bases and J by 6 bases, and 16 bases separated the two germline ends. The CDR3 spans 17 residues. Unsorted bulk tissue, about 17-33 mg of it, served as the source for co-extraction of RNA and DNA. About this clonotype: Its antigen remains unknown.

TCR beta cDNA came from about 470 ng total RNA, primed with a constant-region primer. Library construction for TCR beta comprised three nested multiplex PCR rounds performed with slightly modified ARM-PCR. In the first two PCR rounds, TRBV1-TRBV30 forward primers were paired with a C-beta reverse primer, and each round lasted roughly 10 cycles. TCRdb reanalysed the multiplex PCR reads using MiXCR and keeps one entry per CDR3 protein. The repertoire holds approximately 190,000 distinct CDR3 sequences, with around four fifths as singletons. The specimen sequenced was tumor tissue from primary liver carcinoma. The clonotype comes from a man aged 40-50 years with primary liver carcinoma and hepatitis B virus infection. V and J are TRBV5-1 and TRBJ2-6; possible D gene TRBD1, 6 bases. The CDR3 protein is CASSLGGTRAVANVLTF. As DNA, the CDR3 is TGCGCCAGCAGCTTGGGTGGGACACGGGCTGTGGCCAACGTCCTGACTTTC.